This is a list of T cell receptor beta chains from one sample in a study of cytomegalovirus exposure and HLA in healthy donors. The table came from immunoSEQ multiplex PCR; TCRdb's copy has only in-frame clones and leaves some out. The sample records 200,000 to 300,000 clones, around 87% being singletons. The material sequenced was PBMCs. Receptor source: a woman aged 25 to 45 in good health and CMV-seropositive. CDR3s include the opening cysteine and the closing phenylalanine or tryptophan.

J,V,CDR3
TRBJ2-5,TRBV10-1,CASLRQGSQETQYF
TRBJ1-1,TRBV19,CASSPGGTEAFF
TRBJ2-2,TRBV4-1,CASSQRPPGLNTGELFF
TRBJ1-2,TRBV27,CASSPLIRQGANYGYTF
TRBJ2-7,TRBV6-5,CASSYRRGYEQYF
TRBJ2-7,TRBV7-6,CASSLAGAEGTYEQYF
TRBJ1-1,TRBV27,CASSLTDGREAFF
TRBJ2-3,TRBV4-2,CASSQDQRRVHTDTQYF
TRBJ2-3,TRBV15,CATSFTPGVGDTQYF
TRBJ2-4,TRBV5-4,CASSFGPSIQYF
TRBJ2-7,TRBV28,CASSLLGGPYEQYF
TRBJ1-2,TRBV6-1,CASSEFQGDGYTF
TRBJ2-7,TRBV5-1,CASSLVTGGRYEQYF
TRBJ1-1,TRBV11-2,CASSSETGIVGEAFF
TRBJ2-2,TRBV7-8,CASSTWDRGMFTGELFF
TRBJ1-5,TRBV11-2,CASSWTGSGQPQHF
TRBJ2-7,TRBV5-1,CASSSGHLLGEQYF
TRBJ2-1,TRBV6-6,CASSYRPGTSGRGEFF
TRBJ2-5,TRBV27,CASSLYGGMPQETQYF
TRBJ1-5,TRBV4-1,CASSAGVAGGQPQHF
TRBJ1-1,TRBV14,CASSLKNTEAFF
TRBJ2-2,TRBV7-9,CASSLDRGPTGELFF